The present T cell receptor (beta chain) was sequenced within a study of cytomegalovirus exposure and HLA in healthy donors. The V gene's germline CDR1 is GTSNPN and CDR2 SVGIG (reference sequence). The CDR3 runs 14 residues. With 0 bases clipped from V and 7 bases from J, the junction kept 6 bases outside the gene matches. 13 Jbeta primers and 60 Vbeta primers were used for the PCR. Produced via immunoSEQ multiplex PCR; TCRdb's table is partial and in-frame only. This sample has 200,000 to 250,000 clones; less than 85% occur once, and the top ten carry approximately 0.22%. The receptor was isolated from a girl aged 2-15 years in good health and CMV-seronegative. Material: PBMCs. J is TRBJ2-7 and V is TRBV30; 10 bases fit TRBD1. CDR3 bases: TGTGCCTGGAGTGTGGGACAGGGGCTGGGGGAGCAGTACTTC. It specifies CAWSVGQGLGEQYF.